Listed below are T cell receptor beta chains from one sample, sequenced in a study of blood T cell repertoires in COVID-19. TCRdb's table, derived via immunoSEQ multiplex PCR, lists solely in-frame clones and lacks some. The data show some 80,000 clones, with roughly 79% seen just once and about 16% held by the top ten. Material: peripheral blood. The receptors come from a human donor in a cohort sampled during active COVID-19. The CDR3 runs from the conserved cysteine through the conserved F or W. The order of the fields is D gene, V gene, J gene, clone size, CDR3 protein, CDR3 DNA. A D gene is named only where the DNA matches it firmly. Size is omitted from some rows. Given values are once, few, many or a class for expanded clones.

NA	TRBV4-1	TRBJ2-7	NA	CASSHPAEEQYF	TGCGCCAGCAGCCATCCCGCGGAGGAGCAGTACTTC
NA	TRBV5-1	TRBJ2-5	NA	CASSLDGRAGGETQYF	TGCGCCAGCAGCTTGGACGGGCGCGCGGGCGGGGAGACCCAGTACTTC
TRBD1	TRBV18	TRBJ1-2	few	CASSPRQGYGYTF	TGTGCCAGCTCACCTCGACAGGGTTATGGCTACACCTTC
TRBD1	TRBV14	TRBJ2-7	NA	CASSPRQGSYEQYF	TGTGCCAGCAGCCCCCGACAGGGGTCCTACGAGCAGTACTTC
NA	TRBV18	TRBJ2-7	NA	CASSPTGNEQYF	TGTGCCAGCTCTCCCACAGGGAACGAGCAGTACTTC
NA	TRBV7-8	TRBJ1-1	NA	CASSSPPGGVTEAFF	TGTGCCAGCAGCTCACCCCCGGGCGGGGTTACTGAAGCTTTCTTT
TRBD1	TRBV2	TRBJ1-6	NA	CASSGPTGLGSPLHF	TGTGCCAGCAGTGGCCCGACAGGGCTTGGTTCACCCCTCCACTTT
NA	TRBV19	TRBJ1-6	NA	CASSLKGLSPLHF	TGTGCCAGTAGCCTCAAGGGACTCTCACCCCTCCACTTT
TRBD1	TRBV7-3	TRBJ2-7	NA	CASSPTGGPHEQYF	TGTGCCAGCAGCCCCACAGGGGGGCCGCACGAGCAGTACTTC
TRBD1	TRBV19	TRBJ2-1	NA	CASSAGTVSSYNEQFF	TGTGCCAGTAGTGCCGGGACAGTCAGCTCCTACAATGAGCAGTTCTTC
NA	TRBV11-2	TRBJ2-5	NA	CASSPPGGLQETQYF	TGTGCCAGCAGCCCGCCCGGGGGACTCCAAGAGACCCAGTACTTC
NA	TRBV30	TRBJ1-2	NA	CAWMGLNYGYTF	TGTGCCTGGATGGGACTAAACTATGGCTACACCTTC
NA	TRBV7-9	TRBJ2-3	NA	CASSPAGGRETDTQYF	TGTGCCAGCAGCCCCGCCGGGGGGCGGGAGACAGATACGCAGTATTTT
NA	TRBV6-5	TRBJ2-1	NA	CASNRETYNEQFF	TGTGCCAGCAACCGGGAGACCTACAATGAGCAGTTCTTC
TRBD2	TRBV25-1	TRBJ2-7	NA	CASSDPKGLASYEQYF	TGTGCCAGCAGTGACCCCAAGGGACTAGCGTCCTACGAGCAGTACTTC
NA	TRBV10-3	TRBJ1-5	NA	CAISDGGIDNQPQHF	TGTGCCATCAGTGATGGAGGCATTGACAATCAGCCCCAGCATTTT
TRBD2	TRBV11-3	TRBJ2-5	NA	CASRLAGVGLETQYF	TGTGCCAGCAGACTAGCGGGAGTAGGATTGGAGACCCAGTACTTC
NA	TRBV24-1	TRBJ1-5	few	CATSDPGSNQPQHF	TGTGCCACCAGTGACCCGGGGAGCAATCAGCCCCAGCATTTT
NA	TRBV27	TRBJ1-5	NA	CASSTGNQPQHF	TGTGCCAGCAGCACGGGAAATCAGCCCCAGCATTTT
NA	TRBV29-1	TRBJ1-1	NA	CSVRWGGEAFF	TGCAGCGTCCGGTGGGGGGGCGAAGCTTTCTTT
NA	TRBV9	TRBJ1-2	NA	CASSVAANYGYTF	TGTGCCAGCAGCGTAGCGGCTAACTATGGCTACACCTTC
TRBD2	TRBV30	TRBJ2-7	NA	CAWSVGRGYEQYF	TGTGCCTGGAGTGTTGGGCGGGGGTACGAGCAGTACTTC
NA	TRBV5-1	TRBJ1-3	few	CASSQDGGNTIYF	TGCGCCAGCAGCCAAGACGGGGGAAACACCATATATTTT
NA	TRBV5-5	TRBJ2-2	NA	CASSLGALNTGELFF	TGTGCCAGCAGCTTGGGGGCGCTGAACACCGGGGAGCTGTTTTTT
NA	TRBV5-1	TRBJ2-5	NA	CASSLVAGRETQYF	TGCGCCAGCAGCTTGGTCGCGGGGCGAGAGACCCAGTACTTC
TRBD1	TRBV19	TRBJ1-2	NA	CASSPDRGTDYGYTF	TGTGCCAGTAGTCCCGACAGGGGGACGGACTATGGCTACACCTTC
NA	TRBV9	TRBJ2-7	NA	CASSVYLRARSSGYEQYF	TGTGCCAGCAGCGTATATCTTCGAGCGCGGTCCTCTGGGTACGAGCAGTACTTC
TRBD2	TRBV6-4	TRBJ2-3	medium-sized	CASSESGGGSDTQYF	TGTGCCAGCAGTGAAAGCGGCGGGGGGTCAGATACGCAGTATTTT
TRBD1	TRBV19	TRBJ2-3	NA	CASSIGTGSLDTQYF	TGTGCCAGTAGTATCGGGACAGGTTCATTGGATACGCAGTATTTT
TRBD1	TRBV6-2/TRBV6-3	TRBJ1-2	NA	CASSPRGRRYGYTF	TGTGCCAGCAGTCCCAGGGGGCGCCGCTATGGCTACACCTTC
NA	TRBV12-5	TRBJ2-1	NA	CASGLVIPGQQFF	TGTGCTAGTGGTTTGGTGATCCCGGGACAACAGTTCTTC
NA	TRBV11-1	TRBJ2-2	few	CASPPGGQSTGELFF	TGTGCCAGCCCCCCGGGGGGCCAATCTACCGGGGAGCTGTTTTTT
TRBD1	TRBV7-9	TRBJ1-2	NA	CASSWTGIRGYTF	TGTGCCAGCAGCTGGACAGGGATTCGTGGCTACACCTTC
NA	TRBV19	TRBJ2-2	NA	CASSSTVGELFF	TGTGCCAGTAGCTCGACAGTCGGGGAGCTGTTTTTT
NA	TRBV6-5	TRBJ2-1	NA	CASRPTSSYNEQFF	TGTGCCAGCAGACCTACTAGTAGCTACAATGAGCAGTTCTTC
NA	TRBV7-9	TRBJ1-1	few	CASSGYPRTVNTEAFF	TGTGCCAGCAGCGGATACCCCCGGACAGTGAACACTGAAGCTTTCTTT
NA	TRBV7-8	TRBJ2-3	NA	CASSWTGTDTQYF	TGTGCCAGCAGCTGGACAGGCACAGATACGCAGTATTTT
NA	TRBV5-6	TRBJ1-1	NA	CASSPQAKRGGEAFF	TGTGCCAGCAGCCCCCAGGCGAAAAGGGGGGGCGAAGCTTTCTTT
TRBD2	TRBV7-3	TRBJ2-5	NA	CASSPRGGALETQYF	TGTGCCAGCAGCCCGCGCGGGGGGGCCCTAGAGACCCAGTACTTC
NA	TRBV5-1	TRBJ1-1	NA	CASSSVIQGNTEAFF	TGCGCCAGCAGCTCGGTGATACAGGGGAACACTGAAGCTTTCTTT
TRBD1	TRBV9	TRBJ1-2	NA	CASSVVSGLPGGTYGYTF	TGTGCCAGCAGCGTAGTATCGGGGTTACCAGGGGGAACCTATGGCTACACCTTC
NA	TRBV19	TRBJ2-1	few	CASLGPGGNEQFF	TGTGCCAGCCTCGGGCCCGGAGGGAATGAGCAGTTCTTC
NA	TRBV7-9	TRBJ2-1	NA	CASSHREHGINEQFF	TGTGCCAGCAGCCACCGGGAACACGGAATCAATGAGCAGTTCTTC
NA	TRBV2	TRBJ1-4	NA	CASMEGRATNEKLFF	TGTGCCAGCATGGAGGGGCGCGCAACTAATGAAAAACTGTTTTTT
TRBD1	TRBV7-2	TRBJ1-3	NA	CASRYSGPGGGNTIYF	TGTGCCAGCAGATATAGCGGCCCAGGGGGTGGAAACACCATATATTTT
NA	TRBV6-1	TRBJ1-6	NA	CASSEADSTNSPLHF	TGTGCCAGCAGTGAGGCGGACAGCACTAATTCACCCCTCCACTTT
TRBD1	TRBV4-2	TRBJ2-1	few	CASSPTGGIYEQFF	TGTGCCAGCAGCCCGACAGGGGGCATCTATGAGCAGTTCTTC
NA	TRBV30	TRBJ2-7	NA	CAWSRGPEQYF	TGTGCCTGGAGCCGAGGCCCCGAGCAGTACTTC
NA	TRBV2	TRBJ2-4	few	CASSPGGITGTLAKNIQYF	TGTGCCAGCAGCCCCGGGGGGATTACAGGGACCCTAGCCAAAAACATTCAGTACTTC
TRBD2	TRBV7-2	TRBJ2-3	NA	CASRGLAGVTDTQYF	TGTGCCAGCAGGGGACTAGCGGGGGTGACAGATACGCAGTATTTT
TRBD2	TRBV6-1	TRBJ2-7	NA	CASSVTGGLAGLYEQYF	TGTGCCAGCAGTGTTACTGGAGGACTAGCGGGCCTCTACGAGCAGTACTTC
NA	TRBV5-5	TRBJ1-2	NA	CASIHGQGYYGYTF	TGTGCCAGCATCCACGGGCAGGGGTACTATGGCTACACCTTC
TRBD1	TRBV7-2	TRBJ1-3	NA	CASSISDRGSRNTIYF	TGTGCCAGCAGCATAAGCGACAGGGGATCAAGGAACACCATATATTTT
TRBD1	TRBV18	TRBJ1-2	once	CASSPPTDKRGQNTGYTF	TGTGCCAGCTCCCCACCGACGGATAAAAGGGGGCAGAACACTGGCTACACCTTC
NA	TRBV15	TRBJ1-5	once	CATSRVHQPQHF	TGTGCCACCAGCAGAGTACACCAGCCCCAGCATTTT
NA	TRBV12-3/TRBV12-4	TRBJ2-6	NA	CATSMANVLTF	TGTGCCACCTCTATGGCCAACGTCCTGACTTTC